Given below is one T cell receptor (beta chain) in context. This specimen belongs to a study of cytomegalovirus exposure and HLA in healthy donors. Both 60 Vbeta primers and 13 Jbeta primers went into the PCR. The protocol was immunoSEQ multiplex PCR, while the TCRdb copy is restricted to in-frame clones and leaves out a portion. The table has some 150,000 clones, 79% seen once. Germline V gene data show CDR1 as MDHEN and CDR2 as SYDVKM. Trimming took 5 bases from V and 3 from J; bases not matched to a gene: 4. The CDR3 spans 14 residues. The sequence was obtained from a man between 45 and 60 years old in good health and CMV-seropositive. The V gene is TRBV28, the J gene TRBJ2-7, with TRBD1 identical over 10 bases. What was sequenced was PBMCs. CDR3 amino acids: CASSRRTGGYEQYF. The CDR3 region has the DNA TGTGCCAGCAGTCGCAGGACAGGGGGCTACGAGCAGTACTTC.